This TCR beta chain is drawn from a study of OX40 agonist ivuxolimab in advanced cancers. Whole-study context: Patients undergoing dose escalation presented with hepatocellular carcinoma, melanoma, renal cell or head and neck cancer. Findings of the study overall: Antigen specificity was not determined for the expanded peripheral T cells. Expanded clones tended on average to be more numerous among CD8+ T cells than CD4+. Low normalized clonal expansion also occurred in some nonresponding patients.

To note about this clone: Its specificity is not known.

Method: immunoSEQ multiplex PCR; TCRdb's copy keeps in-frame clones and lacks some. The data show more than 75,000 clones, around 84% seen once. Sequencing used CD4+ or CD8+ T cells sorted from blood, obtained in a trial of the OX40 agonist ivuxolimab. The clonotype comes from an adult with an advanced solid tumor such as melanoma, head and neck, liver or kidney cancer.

Written as DNA, the CDR3 is TGCGCCAGCAGCGACACAGGAGCAACTAATGAAAAACTGTTTTTT. It yields the protein CASSDTGATNEKLFF. This chain connects TRBV5-1 to TRBJ1-4, with TRBD1 as a possible D gene (5 bases). Germline CDR1 and CDR2: SGHRS and YFSETQ. The CDR3 totals 15 residues. With 4 bases removed from V and 0 bases from J, the gap between germline ends came to 10 bases.